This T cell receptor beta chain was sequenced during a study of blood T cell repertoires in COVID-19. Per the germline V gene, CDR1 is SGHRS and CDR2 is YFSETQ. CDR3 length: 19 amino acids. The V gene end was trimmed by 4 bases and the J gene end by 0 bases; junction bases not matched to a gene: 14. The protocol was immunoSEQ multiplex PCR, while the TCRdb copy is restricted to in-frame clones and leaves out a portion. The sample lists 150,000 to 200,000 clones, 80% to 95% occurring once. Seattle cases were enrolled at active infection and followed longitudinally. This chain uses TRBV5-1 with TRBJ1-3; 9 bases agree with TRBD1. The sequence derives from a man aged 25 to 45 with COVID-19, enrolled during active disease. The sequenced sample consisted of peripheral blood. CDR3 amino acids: CASSPGRLGQGISGNTIYF. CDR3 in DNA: TGCGCCAGCAGCCCGGGGCGCCTGGGACAGGGAATCTCTGGAAACACCATATATTTT.